This T cell receptor (beta chain) was sequenced in a study of blood T cell repertoires in COVID-19. Study background: Specimens from acute and convalescent COVID-19 originated in the United States, Italy and Spain. PBMCs, B-cell-depleted T cells, or T cells were the source of the cDNA or gDNA that made up the material.

Germline V gene sequence: CDR1 MGHDK, CDR2 SYGVNS. J was trimmed by 5 bases and V by 2 bases; bases with no gene match: 5. The CDR3 covers 15 residues. Per the authors' pipeline: Reference gene primer amplification yielded estimated nucleated cell counts. Clones were sequenced by immunoSEQ multiplex PCR, and TCRdb holds only the in-frame ones, with some missing. Clone size and the V and J calls come from that table; the DNA yielded D and trimming. Of some 180,000 clones listed, 80% are singletons. The sequence came from a man aged 55 to 70 with acute or convalescent COVID-19. This chain connects TRBV25-1 to TRBJ2-5; 10 bases fit TRBD2. The sequencing input was peripheral blood. The CDR3 sequence: CASSELAGDVETQYF. The CDR3 region has the DNA TGTGCCAGCAGTGAACTAGCGGGAGACGTGGAGACCCAGTACTTC.